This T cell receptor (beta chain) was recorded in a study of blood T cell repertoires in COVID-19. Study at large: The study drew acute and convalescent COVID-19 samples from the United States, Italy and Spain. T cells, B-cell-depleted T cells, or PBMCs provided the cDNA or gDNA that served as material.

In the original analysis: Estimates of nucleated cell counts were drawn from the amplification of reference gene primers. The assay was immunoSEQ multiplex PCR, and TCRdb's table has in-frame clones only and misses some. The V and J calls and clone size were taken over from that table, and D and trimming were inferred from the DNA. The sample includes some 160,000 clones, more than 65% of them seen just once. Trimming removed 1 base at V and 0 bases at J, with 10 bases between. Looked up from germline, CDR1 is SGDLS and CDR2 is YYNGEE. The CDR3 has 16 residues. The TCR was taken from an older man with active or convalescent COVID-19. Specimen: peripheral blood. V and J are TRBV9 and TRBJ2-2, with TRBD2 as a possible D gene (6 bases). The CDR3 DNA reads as TGTGCCAGCAGCGTACGCGGGGCCTCGAACACCGGGGAGCTGTTTTTT. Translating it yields CASSVRGASNTGELFF.